The text below deals with one TCR beta chain. As yet, its antigen is unknown. Original methodology: Built for papillary thyroid cancer, a distant-metastasis classifier drew on CDR3 differences across clinicopathological groups. TCRdb reprocessed the PCR reads using MiXCR. These V and J calls are TCRdb output, not the study's own analysis. The profile covers around 23,000 clones, with about 24% appearing a single time and about 18% taken by the ten largest. The sample comes from a study of metastatic and nonmetastatic thyroid tumors. Background on the study: Samples came from malignant and benign thyroid patients, and repertoires were compared across blood and tumor or nodule tissue.

Study observations and caveats: In blood and tumor, TCR beta diversity was reportedly significantly higher in malignant thyroid tumors than in benign nodules.

Until they underwent thyroid surgery, no patient had received any treatment. The clonotype was recovered from a male donor with papillary thyroid cancer or a benign thyroid nodule (not recorded which). Some clones in this sample may be carry-over from other donors' samples. The sample comprised blood.

The CDR3 DNA follows: TGTGCCACCACCACTGGGGGGGAGTCCCAGTACTTC. This codes for CATTTGGESQYF. The chain combines TRBV24-1 with TRBJ2-5, with 7 bases identical to TRBD2. The germline V gene encodes CDR1 KGHDR and CDR2 SFDVKD. Unmatched junction bases numbered 8, after V lost 8 bases and J lost 9 bases. This CDR3 spans 12 amino acids.